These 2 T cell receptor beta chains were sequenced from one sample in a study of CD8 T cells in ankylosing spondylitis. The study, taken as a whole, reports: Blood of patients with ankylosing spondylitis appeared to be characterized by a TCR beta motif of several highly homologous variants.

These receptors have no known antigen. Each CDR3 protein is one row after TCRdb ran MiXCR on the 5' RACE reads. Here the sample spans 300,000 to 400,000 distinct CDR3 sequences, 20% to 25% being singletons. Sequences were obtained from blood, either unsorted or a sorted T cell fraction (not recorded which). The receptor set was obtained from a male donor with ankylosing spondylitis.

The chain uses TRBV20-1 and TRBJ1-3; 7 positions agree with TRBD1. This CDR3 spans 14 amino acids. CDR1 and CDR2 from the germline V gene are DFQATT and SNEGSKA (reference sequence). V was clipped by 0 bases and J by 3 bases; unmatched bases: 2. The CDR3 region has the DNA TGCAGTGCTAGAGAAGGGGGCGGTGGAAACACCATATATTTT. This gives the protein CSAREGGGGNTIYF.

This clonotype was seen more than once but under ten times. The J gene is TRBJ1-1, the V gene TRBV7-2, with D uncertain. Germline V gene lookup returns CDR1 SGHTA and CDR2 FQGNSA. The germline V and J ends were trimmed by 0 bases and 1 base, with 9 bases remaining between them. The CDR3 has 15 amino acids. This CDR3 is CASSLAVLPNTEAFF. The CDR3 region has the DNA TGTGCCAGCAGCTTAGCGGTCCTACCGAACACTGAAGCTTTCTTT.